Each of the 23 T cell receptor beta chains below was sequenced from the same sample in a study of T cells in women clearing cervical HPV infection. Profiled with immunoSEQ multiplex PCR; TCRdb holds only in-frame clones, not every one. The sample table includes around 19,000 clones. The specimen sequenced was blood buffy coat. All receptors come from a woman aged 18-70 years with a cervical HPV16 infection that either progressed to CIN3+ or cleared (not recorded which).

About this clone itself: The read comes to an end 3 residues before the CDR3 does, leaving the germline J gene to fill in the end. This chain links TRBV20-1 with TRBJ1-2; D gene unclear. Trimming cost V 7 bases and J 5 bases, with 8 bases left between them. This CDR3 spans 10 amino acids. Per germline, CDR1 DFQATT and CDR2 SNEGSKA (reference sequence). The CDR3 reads CSGEGYGYTF. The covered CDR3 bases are TGCAGTGGCGAGGGTTATGGC.

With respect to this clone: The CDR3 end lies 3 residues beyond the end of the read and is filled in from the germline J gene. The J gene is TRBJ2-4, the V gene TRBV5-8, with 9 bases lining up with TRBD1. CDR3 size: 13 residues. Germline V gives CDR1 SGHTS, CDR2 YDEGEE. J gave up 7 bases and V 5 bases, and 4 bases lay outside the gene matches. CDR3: CASRSGTGNIQYF. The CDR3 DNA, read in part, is TGTGCCAGCAGGTCCGGGACAGGGAACATT.

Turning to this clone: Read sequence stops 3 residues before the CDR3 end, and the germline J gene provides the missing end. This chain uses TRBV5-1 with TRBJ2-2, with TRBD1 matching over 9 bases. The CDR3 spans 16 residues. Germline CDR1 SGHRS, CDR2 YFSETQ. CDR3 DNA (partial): TGCGCCAGCAGCCCACTACAGGGGGCGCGGCGTGAAAAG. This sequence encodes CASSPLQGARREK. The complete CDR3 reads CASSPLQGARREKLFF.

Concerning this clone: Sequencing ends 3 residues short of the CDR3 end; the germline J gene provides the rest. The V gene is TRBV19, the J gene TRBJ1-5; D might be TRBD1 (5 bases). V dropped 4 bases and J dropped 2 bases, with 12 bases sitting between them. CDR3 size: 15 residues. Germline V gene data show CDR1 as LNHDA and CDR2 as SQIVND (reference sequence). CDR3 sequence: CASSNGGSGNQPQHF. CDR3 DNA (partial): TGTGCCAGTAGTAATGGGGGGAGTGGCAATCAGCCC.

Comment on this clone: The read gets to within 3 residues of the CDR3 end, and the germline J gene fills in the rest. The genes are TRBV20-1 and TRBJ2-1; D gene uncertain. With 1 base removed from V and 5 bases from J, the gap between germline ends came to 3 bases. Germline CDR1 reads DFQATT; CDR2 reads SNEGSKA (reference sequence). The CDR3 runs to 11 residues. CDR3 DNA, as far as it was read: TGCAGTGCTAGAGGGCACAATGAG. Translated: CSARGHNE. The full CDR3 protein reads CSARGHNEQFF.

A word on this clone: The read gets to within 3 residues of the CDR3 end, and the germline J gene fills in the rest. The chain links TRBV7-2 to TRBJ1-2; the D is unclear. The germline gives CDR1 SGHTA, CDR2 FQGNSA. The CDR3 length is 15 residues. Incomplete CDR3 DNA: TGTGCCAGCAGCTTAGGACTAGCGGGCGGCTACGAC. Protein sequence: CASSLGLAGGYD. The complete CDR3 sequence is CASSLGLAGGYDYTF. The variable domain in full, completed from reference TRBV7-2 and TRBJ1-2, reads GAGVSQSPSNKVTEKGKDVELRCDPISGHTALYWYRQSLGQGLEFLIYFQGNSAPDKSGLPSDRFSAERTGGSVSTLTIQRTQQEDSAVYLCASSLGLAGGYDYTFGSGTRLTVV.

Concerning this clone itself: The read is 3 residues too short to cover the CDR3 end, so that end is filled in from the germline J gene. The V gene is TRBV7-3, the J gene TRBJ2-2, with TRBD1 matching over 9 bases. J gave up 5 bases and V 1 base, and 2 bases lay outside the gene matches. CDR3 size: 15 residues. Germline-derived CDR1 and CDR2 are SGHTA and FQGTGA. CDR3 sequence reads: CASSLKQGATGELFF. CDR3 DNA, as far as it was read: TGTGCCAGCAGCTTAAAACAGGGGGCGACCGGGGAG.

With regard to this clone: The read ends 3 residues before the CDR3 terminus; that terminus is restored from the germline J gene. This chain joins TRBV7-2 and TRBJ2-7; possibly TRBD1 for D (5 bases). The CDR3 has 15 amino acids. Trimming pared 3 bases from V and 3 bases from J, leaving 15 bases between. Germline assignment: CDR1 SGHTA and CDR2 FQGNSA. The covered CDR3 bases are TGTGCCAGCAGCTTGCCTGGAGTGGACATCTACGAG. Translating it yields CASSLPGVDIYE. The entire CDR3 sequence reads CASSLPGVDIYEQYF.

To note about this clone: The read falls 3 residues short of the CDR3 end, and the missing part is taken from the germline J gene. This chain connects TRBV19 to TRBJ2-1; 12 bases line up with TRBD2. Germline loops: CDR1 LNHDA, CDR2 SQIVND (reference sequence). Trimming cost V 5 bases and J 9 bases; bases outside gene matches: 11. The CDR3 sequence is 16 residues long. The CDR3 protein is CASSARLAGGGGEQFF. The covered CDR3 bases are TGTGCCAGTAGTGCTCGGCTAGCGGGAGGGGGGGGTGAG. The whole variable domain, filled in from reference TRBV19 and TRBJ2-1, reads DGGITQSPKYLFRKEGQNVTLSCEQNLNHDAMYWYRQDPGQGLRLIYYSQIVNDFQKGDIAEGYSVSREKKESFPLTVTSAQKNPTAFYLCASSARLAGGGGEQFFGPGTRLTVL.

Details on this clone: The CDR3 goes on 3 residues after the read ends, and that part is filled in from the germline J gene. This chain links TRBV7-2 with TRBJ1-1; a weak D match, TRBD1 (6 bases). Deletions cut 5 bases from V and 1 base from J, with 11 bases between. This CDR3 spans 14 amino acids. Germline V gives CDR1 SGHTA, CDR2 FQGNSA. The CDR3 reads CASSKGHKNTEAFF. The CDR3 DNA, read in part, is TGTGCCAGCAGCAAGGGACACAAGAACACTGAA. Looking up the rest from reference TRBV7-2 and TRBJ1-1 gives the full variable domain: GAGVSQSPSNKVTEKGKDVELRCDPISGHTALYWYRQSLGQGLEFLIYFQGNSAPDKSGLPSDRFSAERTGGSVSTLTIQRTQQEDSAVYLCASSKGHKNTEAFFGQGTRLTVV.

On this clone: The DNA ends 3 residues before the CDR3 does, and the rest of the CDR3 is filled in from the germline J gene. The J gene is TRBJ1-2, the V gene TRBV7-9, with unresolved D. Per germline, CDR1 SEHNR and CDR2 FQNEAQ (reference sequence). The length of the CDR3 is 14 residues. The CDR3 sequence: CASSHLGEIYDYTF. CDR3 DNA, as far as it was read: TGTGCCAGCAGCCATCTCGGGGAAATCTACGAC.

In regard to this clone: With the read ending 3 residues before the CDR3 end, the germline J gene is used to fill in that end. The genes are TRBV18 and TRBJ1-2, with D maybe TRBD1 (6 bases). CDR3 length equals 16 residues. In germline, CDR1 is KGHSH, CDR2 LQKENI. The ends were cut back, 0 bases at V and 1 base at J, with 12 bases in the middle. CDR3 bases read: TGTGCCAGCTCACCACCGTTGGGACACTTTAACTATGGC. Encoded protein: CASSPPLGHFNYG. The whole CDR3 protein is CASSPPLGHFNYGYTF.

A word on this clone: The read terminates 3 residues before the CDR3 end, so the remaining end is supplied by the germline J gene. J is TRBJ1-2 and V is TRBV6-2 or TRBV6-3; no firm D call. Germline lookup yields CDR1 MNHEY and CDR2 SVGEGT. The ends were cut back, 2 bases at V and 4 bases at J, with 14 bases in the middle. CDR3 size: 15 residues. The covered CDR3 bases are TGTGCCAGCAGTTACGGTTGGCAGAAATTCTATGGC. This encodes CASSYGWQKFYG. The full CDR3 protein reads CASSYGWQKFYGYTF.

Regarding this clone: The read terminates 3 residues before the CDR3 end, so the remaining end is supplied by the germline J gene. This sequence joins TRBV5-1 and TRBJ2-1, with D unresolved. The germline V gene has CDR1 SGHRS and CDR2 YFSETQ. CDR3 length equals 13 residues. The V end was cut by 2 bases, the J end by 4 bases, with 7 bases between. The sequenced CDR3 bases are TGCGCCAGCAGCTTAGGCTTGTACAATGAG. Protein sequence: CASSLGLYNE. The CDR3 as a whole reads CASSLGLYNEQFF.

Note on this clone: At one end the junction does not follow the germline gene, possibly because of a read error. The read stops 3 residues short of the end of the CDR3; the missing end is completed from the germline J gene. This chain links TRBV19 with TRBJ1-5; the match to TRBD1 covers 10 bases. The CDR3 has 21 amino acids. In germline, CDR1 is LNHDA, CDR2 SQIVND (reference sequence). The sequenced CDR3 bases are TGTGTCAGTAAAGAAGGGACAGGGGACACTCCGGATATATTCAGCAATCAGCCC. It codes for CVSKEGTGDTPDIFSNQP. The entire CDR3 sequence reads CVSKEGTGDTPDIFSNQPQHF.

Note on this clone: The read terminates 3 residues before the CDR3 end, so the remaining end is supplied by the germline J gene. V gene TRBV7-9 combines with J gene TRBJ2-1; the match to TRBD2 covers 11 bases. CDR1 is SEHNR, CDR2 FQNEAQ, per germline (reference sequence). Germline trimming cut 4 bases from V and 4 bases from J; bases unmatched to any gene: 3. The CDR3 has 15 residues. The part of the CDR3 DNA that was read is TGTGCCAGCAGCTCGACTAGCGGGGAATACAATGAG. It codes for CASSSTSGEYNE. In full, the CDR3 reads CASSSTSGEYNEQFF.

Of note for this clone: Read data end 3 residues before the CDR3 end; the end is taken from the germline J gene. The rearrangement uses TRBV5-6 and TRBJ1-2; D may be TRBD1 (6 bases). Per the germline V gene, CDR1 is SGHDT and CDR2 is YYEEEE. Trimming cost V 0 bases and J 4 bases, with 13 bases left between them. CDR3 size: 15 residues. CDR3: CASSLGRGGGYGYTF. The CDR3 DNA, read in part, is TGTGCCAGCAGCTTGGGACGAGGAGGGGGCTATGGC.

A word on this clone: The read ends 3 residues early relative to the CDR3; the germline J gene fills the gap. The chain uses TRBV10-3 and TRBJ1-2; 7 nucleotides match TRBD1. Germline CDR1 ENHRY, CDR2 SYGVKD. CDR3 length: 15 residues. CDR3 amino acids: CAISESSGQADDYTF. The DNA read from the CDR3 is TGTGCCATCAGTGAGTCGAGCGGACAGGCGGATGAC.

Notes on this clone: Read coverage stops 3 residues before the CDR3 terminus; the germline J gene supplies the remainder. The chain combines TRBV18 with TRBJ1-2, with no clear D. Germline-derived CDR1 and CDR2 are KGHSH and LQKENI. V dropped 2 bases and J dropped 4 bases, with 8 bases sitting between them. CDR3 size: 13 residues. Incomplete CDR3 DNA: TGTGCCAGCTCACCAAGCGGAGGCTATGGC. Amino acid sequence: CASSPSGGYG. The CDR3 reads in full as CASSPSGGYGYTF.

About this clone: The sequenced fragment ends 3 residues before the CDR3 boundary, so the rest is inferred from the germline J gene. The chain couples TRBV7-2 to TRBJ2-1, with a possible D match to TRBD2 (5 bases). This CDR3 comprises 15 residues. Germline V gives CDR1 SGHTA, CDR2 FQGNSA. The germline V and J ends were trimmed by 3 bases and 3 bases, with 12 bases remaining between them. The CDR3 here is CASSFLSGHYNEQFF. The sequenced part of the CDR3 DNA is TGTGCCAGCAGCTTTCTAAGCGGTCACTACAATGAG.

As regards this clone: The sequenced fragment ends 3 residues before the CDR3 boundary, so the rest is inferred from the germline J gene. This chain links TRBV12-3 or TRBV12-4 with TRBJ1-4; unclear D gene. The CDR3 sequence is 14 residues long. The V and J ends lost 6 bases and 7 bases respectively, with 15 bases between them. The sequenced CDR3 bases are TGTGCCAGCAGCCCCGGGGAAGGAGGTGAAAAA. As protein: CASSPGEGGEK. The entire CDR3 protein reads CASSPGEGGEKLFF.

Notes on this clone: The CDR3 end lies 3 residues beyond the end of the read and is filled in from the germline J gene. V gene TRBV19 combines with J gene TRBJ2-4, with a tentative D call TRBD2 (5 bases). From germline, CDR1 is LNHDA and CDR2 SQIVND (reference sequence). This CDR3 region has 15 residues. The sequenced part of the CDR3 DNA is TGTGCCAGTAGTATTAGCGCGGTGACACGTTATGGT. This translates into CASSISAVTRYG. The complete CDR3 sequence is CASSISAVTRYGQYF.

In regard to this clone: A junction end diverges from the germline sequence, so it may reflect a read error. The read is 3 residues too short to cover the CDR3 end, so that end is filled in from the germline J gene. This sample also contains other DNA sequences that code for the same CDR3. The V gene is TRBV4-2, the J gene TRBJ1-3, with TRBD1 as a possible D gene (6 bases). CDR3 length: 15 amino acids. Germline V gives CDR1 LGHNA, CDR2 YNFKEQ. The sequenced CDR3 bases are TGCGCCAGCAGCCCGCAAGGGGGAGGCGGAAACACA. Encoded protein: CASSPQGGGGNT. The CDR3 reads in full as CASSPQGGGGNTIYF.